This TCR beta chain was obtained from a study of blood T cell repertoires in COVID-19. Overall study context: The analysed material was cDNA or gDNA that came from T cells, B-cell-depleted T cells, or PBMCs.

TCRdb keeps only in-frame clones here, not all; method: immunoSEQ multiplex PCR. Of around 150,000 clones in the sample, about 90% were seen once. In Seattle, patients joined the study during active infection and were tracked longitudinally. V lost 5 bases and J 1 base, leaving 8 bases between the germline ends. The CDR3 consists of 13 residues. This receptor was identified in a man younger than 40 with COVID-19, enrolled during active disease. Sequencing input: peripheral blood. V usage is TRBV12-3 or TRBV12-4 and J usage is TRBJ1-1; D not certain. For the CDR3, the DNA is TGTGCCAGCAGTCCCCGAGAGAACACTGAAGCTTTCTTT. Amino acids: CASSPRENTEAFF.